A single T cell receptor (beta chain) is shown here with its context. Antigen unknown. Trimming removed 1 base at V and 7 bases at J, with 12 bases between. CDR1 SGHRS and CDR2 YFSETQ come from the germline V gene. The CDR3 has 15 amino acids. Assay: immunoSEQ multiplex PCR; the TCRdb copy retains only in-frame clones and omits some. This table holds roughly 120,000 clones, more than 70% found once. This entry comes from a study of T cell responses to AZD1222 COVID-19 vaccine. Study-wide context: Researchers grouped second doses given at about 4 or about 12 weeks into one pool. Findings and limits, study-wide: Unmutated variant regions are reportedly targeted by nearly half of spike-specific TCRs.

The chain links TRBV5-1 to TRBJ1-6; D may be TRBD1 (6 bases). This specimen consisted of peripheral blood, obtained on day 0 of AZD1222 vaccination. The TCR sequence derives from an adult in good health. The CDR3: CASSLIGRGNSPLHF. The CDR3 DNA is TGCGCCAGCAGCTTGATTGGGAGGGGGAATTCACCCCTCCACTTT. Drawing the rest from reference TRBV5-1 and TRBJ1-6, the complete variable domain is KAGVTQTPRYLIKTRGQQVTLSCSPISGHRSVSWYQQTPGQGLQFLFEYFSETQRNKGNFPGRFSGRQFSNSRSEMNVSTLELGDSALYLCASSLIGRGNSPLHFGNGTRLTVT.